This TCR beta chain was captured in a study of OX40 agonist ivuxolimab in advanced cancers. Turning to the study itself: The treatment was a fully human IgG2 OX40 agonist, ivuxolimab. Partial responses, seen in three patients, involved one hepatocellular carcinoma and two cutaneous melanomas. General study points: Dosing at 0.1 to 3.0 mg/kg was accompanied by clonal expansion of CD4+ and CD8+ blood T cells by week 6.

The assay was immunoSEQ multiplex PCR, and TCRdb's table has in-frame clones only and misses some. Of 50,000 or so clones listed, 60% to 80% are singletons. About this clone itself: Antigen: not known.

Trimming left V 7 bases short and J 0 bases short, with 18 bases between. The CDR3 loop spans 16 amino acids. Germline lookup yields CDR1 SGHVS and CDR2 FNYEAQ. Sequenced here: CD4+ or CD8+ T cells sorted from blood, sampled in a trial of the OX40 agonist ivuxolimab. The source is an adult with an advanced solid tumor such as melanoma, head and neck, liver or kidney cancer. The V gene is TRBV7-6, the J gene TRBJ1-1; no clear D. CDR3 sequence reads: CASTPSFMAMNTEAFF. For the CDR3, the DNA is TGTGCCAGCACCCCGTCTTTTATGGCGATGAACACTGAAGCTTTCTTT.